This record concerns one T cell receptor (beta chain) sequence. The sample is drawn from a study of blood T cell repertoires in COVID-19. The overall study: In each case, the material was cDNA or gDNA derived from T cells, B-cell-depleted T cells, or PBMCs.

The ends were cut back, 1 base at V and 9 bases at J, with 13 bases in the middle. Germline assignment: CDR1 MGHRA and CDR2 YSYEKL. CDR3 length: 15 residues. Original handling: Using reference gene primer amplification, nucleated cell counts were estimated. Measured with immunoSEQ multiplex PCR; TCRdb has only the in-frame clones, and not every one. V and J calls and clone size follow that table, whereas D and trimming were derived from the DNA. The data show about 64,000 clones, more than 75% seen once. The sequence came from a man older than 75 with acute or convalescent COVID-19. The chain recombines TRBV4-1 with TRBJ1-6; perhaps TRBD1 as D (6 bases). Sample: peripheral blood. The CDR3 sequence: CASSQGGARGSPLHF. The CDR3 DNA sequence: TGCGCCAGCAGCCAAGGAGGGGCCAGGGGTTCACCCCTCCACTTT.